This paragraph covers one TCR beta chain sequence. The antigen is unknown. The PCR ran on 60 Vbeta and 13 Jbeta primers. The repertoire was sequenced with immunoSEQ multiplex PCR; TCRdb's copy has only in-frame clones and lacks some. Among approximately 120,000 clones, more than 65% were seen once, and the ten largest hold around 13%. This specimen comes from a study of cytomegalovirus exposure and HLA in healthy donors. Whole-study context: Out of approximately 400 genotyped donors, 81% belonged to the Caucasian-associated ancestry cluster. The study, taken as a whole, reports: Several V segments, TRBV6-2 and TRBV6-3 among them, could not be told apart and were dropped. The authors later found HLA-associated TCR beta chains more clonally expanded than equally common others. In a later analysis, TCR beta V- and J-gene trimming showed a link to a missense DCLRE1C variant.

CDR1 is SQVTM, CDR2 ANQGSEA, per germline. V was clipped by 3 bases and J by 3 bases, with 9 bases between them. This CDR3 has 14 residues. The chain is built from TRBV29-1 and TRBJ2-6; D remains unclear. Input material: PBMCs. This receptor was identified in a woman in her sixties in good health and CMV-seropositive. Written as DNA, the CDR3 is TGCAGCGTTGATGAGGTTGGTGGGGCCAACGTCCTGACTTTC. It encodes CSVDEVGGANVLTF.